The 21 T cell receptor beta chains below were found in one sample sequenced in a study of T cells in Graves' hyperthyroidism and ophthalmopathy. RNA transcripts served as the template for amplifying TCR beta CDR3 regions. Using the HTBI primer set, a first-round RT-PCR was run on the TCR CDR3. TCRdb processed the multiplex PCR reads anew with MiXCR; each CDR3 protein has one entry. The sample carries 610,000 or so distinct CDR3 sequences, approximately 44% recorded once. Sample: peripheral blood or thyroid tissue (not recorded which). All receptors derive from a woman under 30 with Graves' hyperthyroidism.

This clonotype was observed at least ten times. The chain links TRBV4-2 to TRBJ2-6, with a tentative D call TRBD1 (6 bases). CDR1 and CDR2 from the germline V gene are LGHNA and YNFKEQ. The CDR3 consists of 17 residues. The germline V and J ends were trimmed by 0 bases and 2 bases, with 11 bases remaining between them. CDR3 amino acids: CASSQDQGLAGANVLTF. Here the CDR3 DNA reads TGTGCCAGCAGCCAAGATCAGGGGCTGGCTGGGGCCAACGTCCTGACTTTC.

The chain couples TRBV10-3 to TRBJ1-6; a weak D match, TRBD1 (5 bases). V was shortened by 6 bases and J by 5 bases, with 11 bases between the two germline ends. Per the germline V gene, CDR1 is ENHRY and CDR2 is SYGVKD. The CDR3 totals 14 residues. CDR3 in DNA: TGTGCCATCAGCGCCGGGACGGATAATTCACCCCTCCACTTT. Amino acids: CAISAGTDNSPLHF.

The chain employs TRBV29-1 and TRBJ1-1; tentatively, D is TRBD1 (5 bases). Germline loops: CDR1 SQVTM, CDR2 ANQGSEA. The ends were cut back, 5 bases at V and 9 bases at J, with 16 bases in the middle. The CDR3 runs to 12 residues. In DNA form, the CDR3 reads TGCAGCGTTAGTGGTGGCGGGGGGAAAGCTTTCTTT. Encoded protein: CSVSGGGGKAFF.

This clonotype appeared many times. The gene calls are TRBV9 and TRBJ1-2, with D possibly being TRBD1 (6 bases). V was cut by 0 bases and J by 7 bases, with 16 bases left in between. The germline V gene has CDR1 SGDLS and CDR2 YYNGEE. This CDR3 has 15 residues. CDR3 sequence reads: CASSVESGRGFGYTF. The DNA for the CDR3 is TGTGCCAGCAGCGTAGAAAGCGGCAGGGGATTTGGCTACACCTTC.

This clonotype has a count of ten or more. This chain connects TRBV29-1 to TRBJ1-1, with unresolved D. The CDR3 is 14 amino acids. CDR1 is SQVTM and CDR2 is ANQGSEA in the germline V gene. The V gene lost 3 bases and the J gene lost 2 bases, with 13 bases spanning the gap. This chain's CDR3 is CSVDLGQANTEAFF. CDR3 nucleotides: TGCAGCGTTGACTTAGGCCAGGCTAACACTGAAGCTTTCTTT.

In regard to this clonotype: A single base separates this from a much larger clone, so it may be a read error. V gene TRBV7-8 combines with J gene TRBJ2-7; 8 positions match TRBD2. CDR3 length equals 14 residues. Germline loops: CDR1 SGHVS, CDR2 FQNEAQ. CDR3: CASSYASGRGEQHF. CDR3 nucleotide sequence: TGTGCCAGCAGTTACGCGAGCGGGAGAGGCGAGCAGCACTTC.

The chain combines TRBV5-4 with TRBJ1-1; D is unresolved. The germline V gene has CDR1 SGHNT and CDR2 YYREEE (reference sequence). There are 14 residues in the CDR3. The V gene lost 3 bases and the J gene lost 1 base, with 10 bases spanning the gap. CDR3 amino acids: CASSSAPGNTEAFF. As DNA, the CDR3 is TGTGCCAGCAGCTCGGCCCCAGGGAACACTGAAGCTTTCTTT.

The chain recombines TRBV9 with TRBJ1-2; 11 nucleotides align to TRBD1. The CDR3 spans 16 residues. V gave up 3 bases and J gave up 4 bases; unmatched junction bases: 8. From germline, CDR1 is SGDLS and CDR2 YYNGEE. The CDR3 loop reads CASSGGQGASVYGYTF. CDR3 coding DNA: TGTGCCAGCAGCGGAGGACAGGGGGCGTCTGTCTATGGCTACACCTTC.

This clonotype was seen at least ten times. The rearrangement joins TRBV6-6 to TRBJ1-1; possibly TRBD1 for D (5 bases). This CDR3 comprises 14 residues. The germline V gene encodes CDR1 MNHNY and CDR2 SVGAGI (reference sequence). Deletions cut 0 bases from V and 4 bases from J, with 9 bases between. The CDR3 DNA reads TGTGCCAGCAGTTACTCGGGACCGAGCACTGAAGCTTTCTTT. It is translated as CASSYSGPSTEAFF.

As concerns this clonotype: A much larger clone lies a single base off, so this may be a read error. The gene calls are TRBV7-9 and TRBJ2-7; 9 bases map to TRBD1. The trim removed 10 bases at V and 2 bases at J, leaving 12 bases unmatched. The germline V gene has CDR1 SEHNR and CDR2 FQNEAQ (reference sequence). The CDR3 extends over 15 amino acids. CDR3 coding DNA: TGTGCCAACAGTTACTTCCGGGACAGGGCCTACGAGCAGTACTTC. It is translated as CANSYFRDRAYEQYF. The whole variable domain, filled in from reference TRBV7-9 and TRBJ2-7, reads DTGVSQNPRHKITKRGQNVTFRCDPISEHNRLYWYRQTLGQGPEFLTYFQNEAQLEKSRLLSDRFSAERPKGSFSTLEIQRTEQGDSAMYLCANSYFRDRAYEQYFGPGTRLTVT.

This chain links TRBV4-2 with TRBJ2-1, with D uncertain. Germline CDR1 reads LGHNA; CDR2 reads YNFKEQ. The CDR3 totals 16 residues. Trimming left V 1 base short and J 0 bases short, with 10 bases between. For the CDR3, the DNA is TGTGCCAGCAGCCAAGGCGTCGCAAGCTCCTACAATGAGCAGTTCTTC. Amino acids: CASSQGVASSYNEQFF.

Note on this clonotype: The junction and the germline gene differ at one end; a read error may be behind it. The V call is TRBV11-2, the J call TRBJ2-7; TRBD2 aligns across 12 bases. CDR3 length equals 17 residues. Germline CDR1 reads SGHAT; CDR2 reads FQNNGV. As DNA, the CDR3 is TGTGCCAGCAGCTTTGTACGACTAGCGGGAGAATTATACGAGCAGTGCTTC. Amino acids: CASSFVRLAGELYEQCF. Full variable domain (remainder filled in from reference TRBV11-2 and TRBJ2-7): EAGVAQSPRYKIIEKRQSVAFWCNPISGHATLYWYQQILGQGPKLLIQFQNNGVVDDSQLPKDRFSAERLKGVDSTLKIQPAKLEDSAVYLCASSFVRLAGELYEQCFGPGTRLTVT.

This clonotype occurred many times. In DNA form, the CDR3 reads TGTGCCAGCAGCAAATCTACAGGGTTCAATGAAAAACTGTTTTTT. Translation: CASSKSTGFNEKLFF. The rearrangement joins TRBV7-2 to TRBJ1-4; the D gene is possibly TRBD1 (6 bases). Trimming pared 5 bases from V and 5 bases from J, leaving 15 bases between. Germline V CDR1 and CDR2: SGHTA, FQGNSA. The CDR3 is 15 residues long.

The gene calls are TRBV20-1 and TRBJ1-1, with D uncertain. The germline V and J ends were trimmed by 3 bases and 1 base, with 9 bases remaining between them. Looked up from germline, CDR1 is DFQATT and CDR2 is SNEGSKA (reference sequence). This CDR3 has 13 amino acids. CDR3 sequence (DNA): TGCAGTGCTAGGGGCAGATCGAACACTGAAGCTTTCTTT. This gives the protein CSARGRSNTEAFF.

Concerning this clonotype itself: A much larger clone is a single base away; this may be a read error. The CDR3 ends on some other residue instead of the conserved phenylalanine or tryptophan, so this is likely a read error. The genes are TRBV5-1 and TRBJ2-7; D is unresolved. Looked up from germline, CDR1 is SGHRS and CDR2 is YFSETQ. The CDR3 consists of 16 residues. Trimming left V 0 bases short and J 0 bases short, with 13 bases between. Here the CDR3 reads CASSLDEFISSYEQYL. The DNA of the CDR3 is TGCGCCAGCAGCTTGGATGAGTTCATTAGCTCCTACGAGCAGTACCTC.

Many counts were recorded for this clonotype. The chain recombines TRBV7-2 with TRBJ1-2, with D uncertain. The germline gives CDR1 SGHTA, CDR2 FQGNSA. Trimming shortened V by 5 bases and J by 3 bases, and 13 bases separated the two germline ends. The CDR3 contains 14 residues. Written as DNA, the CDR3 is TGTGCCAGCAGCCCGACGGTGAGCGACTATGGCTACACCTTC. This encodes CASSPTVSDYGYTF.

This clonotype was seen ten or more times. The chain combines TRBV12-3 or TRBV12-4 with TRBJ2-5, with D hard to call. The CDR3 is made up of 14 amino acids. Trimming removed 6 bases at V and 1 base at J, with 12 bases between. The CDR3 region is CASRPHKPQETQYF. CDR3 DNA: TGTGCCAGCAGGCCCCATAAACCCCAAGAGACCCAGTACTTC.

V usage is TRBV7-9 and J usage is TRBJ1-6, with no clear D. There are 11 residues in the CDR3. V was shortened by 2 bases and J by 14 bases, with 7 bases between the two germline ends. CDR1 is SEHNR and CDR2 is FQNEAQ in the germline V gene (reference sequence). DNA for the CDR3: TGTGCCAGCAGCTTATACCCGGCCCTCCACTTT. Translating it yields CASSLYPALHF.

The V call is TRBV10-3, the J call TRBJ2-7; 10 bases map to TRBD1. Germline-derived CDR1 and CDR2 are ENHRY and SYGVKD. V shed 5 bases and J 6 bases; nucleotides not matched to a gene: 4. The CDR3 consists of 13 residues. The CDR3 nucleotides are TGTGCCATCAGTACGGGACAGGGGCTCGAGCAGTACTTC. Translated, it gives CAISTGQGLEQYF.

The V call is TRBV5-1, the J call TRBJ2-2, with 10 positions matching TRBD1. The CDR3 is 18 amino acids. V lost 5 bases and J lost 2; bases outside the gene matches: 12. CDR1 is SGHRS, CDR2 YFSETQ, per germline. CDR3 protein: CASSDRGQGRHNTGELFF. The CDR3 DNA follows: TGCGCCAGCAGTGATAGGGGACAGGGGCGACATAACACCGGGGAGCTGTTTTTT.

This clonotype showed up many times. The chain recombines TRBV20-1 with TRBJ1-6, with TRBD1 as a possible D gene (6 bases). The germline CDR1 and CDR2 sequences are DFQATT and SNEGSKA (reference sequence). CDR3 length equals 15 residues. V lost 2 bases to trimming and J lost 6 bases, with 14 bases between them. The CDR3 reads CSARKHRASNSPLHF. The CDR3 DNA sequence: TGCAGTGCTAGAAAACACAGGGCCTCTAATTCACCCCTCCACTTT.